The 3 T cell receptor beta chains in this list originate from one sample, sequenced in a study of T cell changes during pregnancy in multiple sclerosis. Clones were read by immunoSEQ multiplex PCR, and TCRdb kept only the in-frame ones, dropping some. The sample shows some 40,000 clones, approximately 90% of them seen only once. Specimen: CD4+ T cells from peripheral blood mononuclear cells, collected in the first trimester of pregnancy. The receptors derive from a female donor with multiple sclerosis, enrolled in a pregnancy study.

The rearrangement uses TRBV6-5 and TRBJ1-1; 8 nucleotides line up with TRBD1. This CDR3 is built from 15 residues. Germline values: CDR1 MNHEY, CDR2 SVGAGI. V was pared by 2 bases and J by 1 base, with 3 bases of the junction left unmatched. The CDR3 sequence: CASSYVGTGNTEAFF. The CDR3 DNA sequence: TGTGCCAGCAGTTACGTTGGGACAGGGAACACTGAAGCTTTCTTT.

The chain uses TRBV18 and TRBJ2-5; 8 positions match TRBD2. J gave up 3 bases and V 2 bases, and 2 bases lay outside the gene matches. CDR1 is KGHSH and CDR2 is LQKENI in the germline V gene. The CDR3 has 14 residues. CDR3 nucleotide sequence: TGTGCCAGCTCACCAGAAGCGGGAGAAGAGACCCAGTACTTC. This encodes CASSPEAGEETQYF.

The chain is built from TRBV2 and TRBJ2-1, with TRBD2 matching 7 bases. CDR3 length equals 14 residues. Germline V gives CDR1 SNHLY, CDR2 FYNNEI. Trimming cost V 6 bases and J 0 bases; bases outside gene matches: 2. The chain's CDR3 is CASRRGSSYNEQFF. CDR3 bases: TGTGCCAGCAGGCGGGGGAGCTCCTACAATGAGCAGTTCTTC.